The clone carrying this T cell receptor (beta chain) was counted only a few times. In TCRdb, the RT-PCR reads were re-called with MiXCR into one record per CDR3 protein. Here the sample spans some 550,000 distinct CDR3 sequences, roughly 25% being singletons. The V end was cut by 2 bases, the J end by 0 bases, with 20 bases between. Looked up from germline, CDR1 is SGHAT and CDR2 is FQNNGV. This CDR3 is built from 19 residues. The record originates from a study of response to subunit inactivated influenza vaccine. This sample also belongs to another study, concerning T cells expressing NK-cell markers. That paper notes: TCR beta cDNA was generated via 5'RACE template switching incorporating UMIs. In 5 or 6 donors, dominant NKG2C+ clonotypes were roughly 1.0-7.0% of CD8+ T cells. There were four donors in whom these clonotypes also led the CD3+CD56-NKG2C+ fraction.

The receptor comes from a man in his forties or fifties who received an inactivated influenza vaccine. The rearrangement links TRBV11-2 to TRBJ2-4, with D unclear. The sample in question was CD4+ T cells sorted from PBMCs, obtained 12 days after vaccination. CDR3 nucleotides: TGTGCCAGCAGCTTAATCGCAGGCCTACCCACCCAAGCCAAAAACATTCAGTACTTC. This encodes CASSLIAGLPTQAKNIQYF. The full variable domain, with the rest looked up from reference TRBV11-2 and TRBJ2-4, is EAGVAQSPRYKIIEKRQSVAFWCNPISGHATLYWYQQILGQGPKLLIQFQNNGVVDDSQLPKDRFSAERLKGVDSTLKIQPAKLEDSAVYLCASSLIAGLPTQAKNIQYFGAGTRLSVL.